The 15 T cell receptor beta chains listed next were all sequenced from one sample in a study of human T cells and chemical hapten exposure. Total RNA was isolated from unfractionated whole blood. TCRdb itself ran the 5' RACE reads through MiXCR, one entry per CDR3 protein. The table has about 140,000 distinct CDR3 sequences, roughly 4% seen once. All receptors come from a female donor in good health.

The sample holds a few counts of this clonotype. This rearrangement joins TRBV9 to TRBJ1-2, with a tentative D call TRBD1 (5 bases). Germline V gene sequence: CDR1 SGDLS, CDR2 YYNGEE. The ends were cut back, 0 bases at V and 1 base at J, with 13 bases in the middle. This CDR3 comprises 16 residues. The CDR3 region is CASSVEGRPLNYGYTF. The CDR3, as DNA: TGTGCCAGCAGCGTAGAGGGGCGGCCGCTTAACTATGGCTACACCTTC.

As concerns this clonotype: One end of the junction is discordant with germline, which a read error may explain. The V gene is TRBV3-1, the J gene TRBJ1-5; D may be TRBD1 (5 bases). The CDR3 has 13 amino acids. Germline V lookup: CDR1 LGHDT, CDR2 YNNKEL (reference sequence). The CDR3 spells CASSYRHNQPQNF. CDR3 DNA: TGCGCCAGCAGCTACAGGCACAATCAGCCCCAGAATTTT.

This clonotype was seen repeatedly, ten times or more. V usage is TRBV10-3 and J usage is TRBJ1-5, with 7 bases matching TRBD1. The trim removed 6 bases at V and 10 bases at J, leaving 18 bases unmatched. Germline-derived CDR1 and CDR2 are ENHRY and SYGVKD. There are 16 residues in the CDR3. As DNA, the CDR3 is TGTGCCATCAGAACCCGGGACAGCCCACCAAGACGTCCCCAGCATTTT. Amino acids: CAIRTRDSPPRRPQHF.

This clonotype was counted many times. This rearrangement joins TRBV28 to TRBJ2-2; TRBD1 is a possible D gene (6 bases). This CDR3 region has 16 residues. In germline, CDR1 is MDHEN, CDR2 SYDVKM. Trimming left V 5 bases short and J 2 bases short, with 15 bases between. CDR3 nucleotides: TGTGCCAGCAGTAAGACCGTGGGGGCAAACACCGGGGAGCTGTTTTTT. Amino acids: CASSKTVGANTGELFF.

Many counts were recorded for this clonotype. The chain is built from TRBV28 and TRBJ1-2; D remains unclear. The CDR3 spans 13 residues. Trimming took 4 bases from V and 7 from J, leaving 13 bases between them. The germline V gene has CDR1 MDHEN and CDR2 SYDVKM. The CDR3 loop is CASSSHSWTGYTF. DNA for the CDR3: TGTGCCAGCAGTTCCCACTCCTGGACTGGCTACACCTTC.

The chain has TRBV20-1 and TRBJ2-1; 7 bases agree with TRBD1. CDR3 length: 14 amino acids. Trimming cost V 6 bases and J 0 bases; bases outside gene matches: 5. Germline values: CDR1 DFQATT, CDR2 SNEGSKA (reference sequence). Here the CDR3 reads CSAMTGPSYNEQFF. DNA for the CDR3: TGCAGTGCGATGACAGGGCCCTCCTACAATGAGCAGTTCTTC.

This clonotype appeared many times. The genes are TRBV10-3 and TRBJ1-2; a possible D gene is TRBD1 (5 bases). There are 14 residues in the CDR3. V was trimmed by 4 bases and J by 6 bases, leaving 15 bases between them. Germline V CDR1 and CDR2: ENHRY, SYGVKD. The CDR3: CAISVWQGVNGYTF. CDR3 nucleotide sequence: TGTGCCATCAGTGTTTGGCAGGGAGTCAATGGCTACACCTTC.

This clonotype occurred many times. CDR3 loop: CASSHTAITTGATNEKLFF. Written as DNA, the CDR3 is TGTGCCAGCAGCCATACGGCGATTACTACAGGTGCAACTAATGAAAAACTGTTTTTT. The chain combines TRBV5-5 with TRBJ1-4, with D possibly being TRBD1 (5 bases). With 4 bases removed from V and 0 bases from J, the gap between germline ends came to 22 bases. CDR3 length: 19 amino acids. The germline V gene encodes CDR1 SGHKS and CDR2 YYEKEE (reference sequence).

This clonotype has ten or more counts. The CDR3 nucleotides are TGTGCCAGCAGCCAAGACTGGGCGGGGGCCTACAATGAGCAGTTCTTC. This translates into CASSQDWAGAYNEQFF. The chain combines TRBV4-2 with TRBJ2-1; TRBD2 agrees at 7 bases. After removal of 0 bases from V and 2 bases from J, the junction contained 4 bases not matched to a gene. Germline CDR1 LGHNA, CDR2 YNFKEQ. CDR3 length equals 16 residues.

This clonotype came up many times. For the CDR3, the DNA is TGTGCCAGCAGCTTGAACAGGCCCCCCTACGAGCAGTACTTC. It specifies CASSLNRPPYEQYF. This sequence joins TRBV5-4 and TRBJ2-7, with D possibly matching TRBD1 (5 bases). V lost 1 base to trimming and J lost 2 bases, with 10 bases between them. The germline V gene encodes CDR1 SGHNT and CDR2 YYREEE (reference sequence). This CDR3 is built from 14 residues. Together with reference TRBV5-4 and TRBJ2-7, the CDR3 gives the full variable domain: ETGVTQSPTHLIKTRGQQVTLRCSSQSGHNTVSWYQQALGQGPQFIFQYYREEENGRGNFPPRFSGLQFPNYSSELNVNALELDDSALYLCASSLNRPPYEQYFGPGTRLTVT.

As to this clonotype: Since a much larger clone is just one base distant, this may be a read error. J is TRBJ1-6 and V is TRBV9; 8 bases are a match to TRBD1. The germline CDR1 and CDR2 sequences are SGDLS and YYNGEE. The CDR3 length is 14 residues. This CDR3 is CASRTTGENSPPHF. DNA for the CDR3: TGTGCCAGCAGAACGACAGGGGAGAATTCACCCCCCCACTTT. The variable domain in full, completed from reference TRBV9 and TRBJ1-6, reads DSGVTQTPKHLITATGQRVTLRCSPRSGDLSVYWYQQSLDQGLQFLIQYYNGEERAKGNILERFSAQQFPDLHSELNLSSLELGDSALYFCASRTTGENSPPHFGNGTRLTVT.

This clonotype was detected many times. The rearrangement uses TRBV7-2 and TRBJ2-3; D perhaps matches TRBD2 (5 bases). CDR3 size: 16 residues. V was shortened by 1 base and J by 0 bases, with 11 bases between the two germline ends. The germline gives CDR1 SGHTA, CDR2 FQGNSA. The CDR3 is CASSLVRTFSTDTQYF. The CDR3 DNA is TGTGCCAGCAGCTTAGTTAGGACTTTTAGCACAGATACGCAGTATTTT.

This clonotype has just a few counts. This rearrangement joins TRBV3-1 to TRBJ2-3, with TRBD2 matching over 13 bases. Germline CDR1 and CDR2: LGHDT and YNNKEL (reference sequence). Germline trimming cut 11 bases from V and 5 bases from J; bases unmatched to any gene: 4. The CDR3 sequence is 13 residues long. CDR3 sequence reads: CAAGTSGVDTQYF. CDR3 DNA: TGTGCCGCCGGGACTAGCGGGGTAGATACGCAGTATTTT.

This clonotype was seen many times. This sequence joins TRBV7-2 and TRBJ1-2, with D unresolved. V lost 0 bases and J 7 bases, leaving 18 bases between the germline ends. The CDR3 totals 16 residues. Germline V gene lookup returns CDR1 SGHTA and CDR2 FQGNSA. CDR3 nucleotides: TGTGCCAGCAGCTTAGCATGGGTCCAGACTTCTACTGGCTACACCTTC. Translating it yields CASSLAWVQTSTGYTF. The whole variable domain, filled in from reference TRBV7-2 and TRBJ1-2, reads GAGVSQSPSNKVTEKGKDVELRCDPISGHTALYWYRQSLGQGLEFLIYFQGNSAPDKSGLPSDRFSAERTGGSVSTLTIQRTQQEDSAVYLCASSLAWVQTSTGYTFGSGTRLTVV.

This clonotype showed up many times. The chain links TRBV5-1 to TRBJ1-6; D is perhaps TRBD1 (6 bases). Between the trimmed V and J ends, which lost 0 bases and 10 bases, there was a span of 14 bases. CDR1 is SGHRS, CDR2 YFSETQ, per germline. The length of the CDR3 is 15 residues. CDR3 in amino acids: CASSLAGGRRSPLHF. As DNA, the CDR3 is TGCGCCAGCAGCTTGGCCGGGGGCAGAAGATCACCCCTCCACTTT.